This T cell receptor beta chain comes out of a study of blood T cells in healthy people across ages. About the study: About one barcoded beta molecule per two T cells was captured by template switching.

Trimming pared 6 bases from V and 7 bases from J, leaving 16 bases between. Germline V gives CDR1 SQVTM, CDR2 ANQGSEA. The CDR3 extends over 12 amino acids. A second PCR of about 6 to 12 cycles used a sample-barcoded 5' primer and a J-beta primer mix. From the 5' RACE reads, TCRdb called clonotypes with MiXCR, one entry per CDR3 protein. The table shows 600,000 or so distinct CDR3 sequences, with less than 35% occurring only once. This clonotype came up many times. This receptor was obtained from a woman aged 80 or older in good health. The chain uses TRBV29-1 and TRBJ2-7; D ambiguous. Sequenced sample: blood. CDR3 DNA: TGCAGCGTGGTGTTGGGTGTCTGGGAGCAGTACTTC. Residues: CSVVLGVWEQYF.